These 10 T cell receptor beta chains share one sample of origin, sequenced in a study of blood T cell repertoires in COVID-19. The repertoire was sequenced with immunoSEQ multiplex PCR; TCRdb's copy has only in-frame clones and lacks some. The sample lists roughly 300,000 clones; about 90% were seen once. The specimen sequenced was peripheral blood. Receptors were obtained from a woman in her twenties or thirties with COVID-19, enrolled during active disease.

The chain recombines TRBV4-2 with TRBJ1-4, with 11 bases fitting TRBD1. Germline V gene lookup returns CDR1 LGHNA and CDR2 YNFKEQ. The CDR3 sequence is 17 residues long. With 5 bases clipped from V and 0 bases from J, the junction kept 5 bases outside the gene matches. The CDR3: CASSEGQGAATNEKLFF. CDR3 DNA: TGTGCCAGCAGCGAAGGACAGGGGGCAGCAACTAATGAAAAACTGTTTTTT.

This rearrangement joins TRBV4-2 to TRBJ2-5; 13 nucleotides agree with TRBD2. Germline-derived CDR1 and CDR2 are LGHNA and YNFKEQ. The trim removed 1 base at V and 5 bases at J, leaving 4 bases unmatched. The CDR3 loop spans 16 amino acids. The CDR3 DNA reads TGTGCCAGCAGCCAAGGACTAGCGGGGGGCGGGGAGACCCAGTACTTC. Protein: CASSQGLAGGGETQYF.

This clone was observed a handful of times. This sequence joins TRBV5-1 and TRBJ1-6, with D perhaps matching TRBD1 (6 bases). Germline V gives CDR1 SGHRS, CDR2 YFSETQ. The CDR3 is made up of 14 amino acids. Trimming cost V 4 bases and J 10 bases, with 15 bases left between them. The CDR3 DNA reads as TGCGCCAGCAGCCGGGACATTGACAACTCACCCCTCCACTTT. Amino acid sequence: CASSRDIDNSPLHF. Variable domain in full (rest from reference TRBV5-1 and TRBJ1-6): KAGVTQTPRYLIKTRGQQVTLSCSPISGHRSVSWYQQTPGQGLQFLFEYFSETQRNKGNFPGRFSGRQFSNSRSEMNVSTLELGDSALYLCASSRDIDNSPLHFGNGTRLTVT.

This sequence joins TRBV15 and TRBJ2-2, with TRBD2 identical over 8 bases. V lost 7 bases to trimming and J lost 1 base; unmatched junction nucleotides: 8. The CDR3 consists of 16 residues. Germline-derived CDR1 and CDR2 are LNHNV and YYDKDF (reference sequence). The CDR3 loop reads CATKPGLAGNTGELFF. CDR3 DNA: TGTGCCACCAAGCCGGGGCTAGCGGGGAACACCGGGGAGCTGTTTTTT.

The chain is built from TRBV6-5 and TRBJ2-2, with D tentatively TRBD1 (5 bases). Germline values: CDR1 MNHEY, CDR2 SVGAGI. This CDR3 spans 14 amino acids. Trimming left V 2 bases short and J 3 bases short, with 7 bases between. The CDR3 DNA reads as TGTGCCAGCAGTTACAGGGGTTACACCGGGGAGCTGTTTTTT. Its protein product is CASSYRGYTGELFF.

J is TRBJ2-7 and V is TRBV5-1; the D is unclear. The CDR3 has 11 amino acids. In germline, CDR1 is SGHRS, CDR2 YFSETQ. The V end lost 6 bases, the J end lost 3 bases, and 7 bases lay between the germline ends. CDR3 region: CASIILYEQYF. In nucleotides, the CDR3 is TGCGCCAGCATAATTCTCTACGAGCAGTACTTC.

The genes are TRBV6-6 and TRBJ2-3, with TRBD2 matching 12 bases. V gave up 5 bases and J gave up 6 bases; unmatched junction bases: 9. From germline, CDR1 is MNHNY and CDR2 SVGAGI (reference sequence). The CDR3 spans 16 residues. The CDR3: CASSRGLAGGFDTQYF. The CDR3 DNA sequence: TGTGCCAGCAGTCGAGGCCTAGCGGGGGGGTTCGATACGCAGTATTTT.

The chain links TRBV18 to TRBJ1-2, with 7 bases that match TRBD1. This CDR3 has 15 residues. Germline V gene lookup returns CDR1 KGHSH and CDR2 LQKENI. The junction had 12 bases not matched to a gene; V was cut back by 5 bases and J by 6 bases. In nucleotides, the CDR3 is TGTGCCAGCTCAGAGCCGGGACAGTCGTTGAATGGCTACACCTTC. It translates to CASSEPGQSLNGYTF.

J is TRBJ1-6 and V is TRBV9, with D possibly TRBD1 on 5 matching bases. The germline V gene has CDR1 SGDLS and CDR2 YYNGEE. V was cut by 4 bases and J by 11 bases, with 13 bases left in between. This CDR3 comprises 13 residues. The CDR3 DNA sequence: TGTGCCAGCAGCCCAAGGGCGGGGCCACCCCTCCACTTT. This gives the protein CASSPRAGPPLHF.

CDR3 DNA: TGTGCCAGCAGGAGCAGGACACATTATGGCTACACCTTC. It is translated as CASRSRTHYGYTF. This chain connects TRBV28 to TRBJ1-2, with D possibly TRBD1 on 5 matching bases. The CDR3 length is 13 residues. Trimming removed 6 bases at V and 5 bases at J, with 13 bases between. Per the germline V gene, CDR1 is MDHEN and CDR2 is SYDVKM.